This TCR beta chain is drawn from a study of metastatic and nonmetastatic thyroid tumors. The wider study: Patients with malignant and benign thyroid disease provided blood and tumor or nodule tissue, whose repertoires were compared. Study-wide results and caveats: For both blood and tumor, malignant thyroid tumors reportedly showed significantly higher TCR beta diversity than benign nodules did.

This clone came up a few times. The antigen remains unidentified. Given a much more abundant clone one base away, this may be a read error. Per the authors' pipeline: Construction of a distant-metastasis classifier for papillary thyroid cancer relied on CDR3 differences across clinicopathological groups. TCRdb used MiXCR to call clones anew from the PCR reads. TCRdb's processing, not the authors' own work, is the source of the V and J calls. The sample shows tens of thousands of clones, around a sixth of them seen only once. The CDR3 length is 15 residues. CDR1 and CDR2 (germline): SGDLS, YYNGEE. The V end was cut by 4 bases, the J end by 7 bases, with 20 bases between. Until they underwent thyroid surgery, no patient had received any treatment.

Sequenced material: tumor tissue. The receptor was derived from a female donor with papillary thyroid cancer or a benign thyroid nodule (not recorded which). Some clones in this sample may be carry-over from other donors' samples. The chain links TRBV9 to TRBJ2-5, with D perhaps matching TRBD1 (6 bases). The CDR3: CASSIATGTSGTQYF. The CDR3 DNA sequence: TGTGCCAGCAGCATAGCCACAGGGACATCAGGGACCCAGTACTTC.